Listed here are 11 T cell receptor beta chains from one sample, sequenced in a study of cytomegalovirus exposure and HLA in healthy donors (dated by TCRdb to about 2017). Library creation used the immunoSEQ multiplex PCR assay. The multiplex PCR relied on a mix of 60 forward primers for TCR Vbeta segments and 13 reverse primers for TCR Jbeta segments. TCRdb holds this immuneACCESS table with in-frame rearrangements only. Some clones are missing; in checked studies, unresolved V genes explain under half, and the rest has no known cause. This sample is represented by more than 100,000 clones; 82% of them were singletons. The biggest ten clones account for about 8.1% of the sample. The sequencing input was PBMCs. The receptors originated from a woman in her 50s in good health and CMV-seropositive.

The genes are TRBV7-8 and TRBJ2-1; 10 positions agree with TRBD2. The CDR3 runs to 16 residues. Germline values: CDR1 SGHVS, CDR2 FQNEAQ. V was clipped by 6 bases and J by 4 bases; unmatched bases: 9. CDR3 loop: CASRLTLAGVYNEQFF. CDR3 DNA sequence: TGTGCCAGCAGATTGACCCTAGCGGGGGTATACAATGAGCAGTTCTTC.

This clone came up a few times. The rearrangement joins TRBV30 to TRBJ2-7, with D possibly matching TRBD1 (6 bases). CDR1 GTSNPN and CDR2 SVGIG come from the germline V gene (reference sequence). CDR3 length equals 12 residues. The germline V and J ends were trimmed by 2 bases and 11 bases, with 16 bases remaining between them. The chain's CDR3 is CAWSHPNDRKYF. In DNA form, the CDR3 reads TGTGCCTGGAGTCACCCCAATGACAGGAAGTACTTC. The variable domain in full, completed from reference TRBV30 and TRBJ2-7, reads SQTIHQWPATLVQPVGSPLSLECTVEGTSNPNLYWYRQAAGRGLQLLFYSVGIGQISSEVPQNLSASRPQDRQFILSSKKLLLSDSGFYLCAWSHPNDRKYFGPGTRLTVT.

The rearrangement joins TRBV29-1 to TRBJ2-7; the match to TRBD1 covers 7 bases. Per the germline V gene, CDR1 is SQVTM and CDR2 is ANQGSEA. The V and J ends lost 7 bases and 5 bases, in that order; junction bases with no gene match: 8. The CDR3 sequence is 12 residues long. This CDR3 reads CSGGTEFDEQYF. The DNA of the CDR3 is TGCAGCGGGGGGACAGAGTTTGACGAGCAGTACTTC.

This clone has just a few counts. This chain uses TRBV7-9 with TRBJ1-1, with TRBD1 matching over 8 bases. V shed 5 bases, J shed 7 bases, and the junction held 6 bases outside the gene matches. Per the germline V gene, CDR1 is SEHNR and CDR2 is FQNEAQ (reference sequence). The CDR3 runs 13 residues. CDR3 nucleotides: TGTGCCAGCAGCGAGGACAGGGCGAGTGAAGCTTTCTTT. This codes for CASSEDRASEAFF.

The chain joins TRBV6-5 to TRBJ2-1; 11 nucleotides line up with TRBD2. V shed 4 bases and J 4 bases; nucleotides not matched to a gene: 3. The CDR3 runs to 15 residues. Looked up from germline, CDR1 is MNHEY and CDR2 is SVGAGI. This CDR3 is CASSSRLAGYNEQFF. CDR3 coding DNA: TGTGCCAGCAGTTCACGACTAGCGGGATACAATGAGCAGTTCTTC.

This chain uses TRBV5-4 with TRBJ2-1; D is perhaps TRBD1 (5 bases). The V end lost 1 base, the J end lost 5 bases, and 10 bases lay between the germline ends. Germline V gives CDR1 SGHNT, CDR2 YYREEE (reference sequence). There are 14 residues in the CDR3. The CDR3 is CASSLMGLDNEQFF. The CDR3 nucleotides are TGTGCCAGCAGCTTGATGGGGCTTGACAATGAGCAGTTCTTC.

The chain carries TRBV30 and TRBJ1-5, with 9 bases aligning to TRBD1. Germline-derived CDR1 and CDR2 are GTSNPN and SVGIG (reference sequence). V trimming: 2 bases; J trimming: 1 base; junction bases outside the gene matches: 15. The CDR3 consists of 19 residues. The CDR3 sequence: CAWSSQMTGGTVSNQPQHF. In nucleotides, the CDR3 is TGTGCCTGGAGTAGCCAAATGACAGGGGGGACAGTAAGCAATCAGCCCCAGCATTTT.

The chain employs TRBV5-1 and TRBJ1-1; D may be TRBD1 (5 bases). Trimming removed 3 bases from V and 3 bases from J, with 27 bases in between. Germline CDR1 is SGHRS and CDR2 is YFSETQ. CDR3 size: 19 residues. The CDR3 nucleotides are TGCGCCAGCAGCTACCTCCCGGGGGGTTTATCTCAGAAGGACACTGAAGCTTTCTTT. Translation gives CASSYLPGGLSQKDTEAFF.

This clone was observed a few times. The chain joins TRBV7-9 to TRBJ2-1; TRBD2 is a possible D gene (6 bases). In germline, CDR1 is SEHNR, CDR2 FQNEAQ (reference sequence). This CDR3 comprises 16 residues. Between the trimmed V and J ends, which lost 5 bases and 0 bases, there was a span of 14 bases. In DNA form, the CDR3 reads TGTGCCAGCAGCACCTATTTAGCGGTCTCCTACAATGAGCAGTTCTTC. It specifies CASSTYLAVSYNEQFF.

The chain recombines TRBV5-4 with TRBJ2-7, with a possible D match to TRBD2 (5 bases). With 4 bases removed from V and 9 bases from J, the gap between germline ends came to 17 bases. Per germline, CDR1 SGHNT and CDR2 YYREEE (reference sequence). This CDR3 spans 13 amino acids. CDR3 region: CASSHARASGQYF. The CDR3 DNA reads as TGTGCCAGCAGCCATGCTAGGGCCAGCGGGCAGTACTTC.

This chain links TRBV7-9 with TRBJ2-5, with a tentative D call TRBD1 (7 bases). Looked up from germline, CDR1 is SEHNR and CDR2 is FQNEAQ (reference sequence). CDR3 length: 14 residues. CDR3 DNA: TGTGCGACCCCGGGCCGACAGGGAGGAGAGACCCAGTACTTC. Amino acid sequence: CATPGRQGGETQYF.